Described below is a single TCR beta chain sequence and its context. Its target is unknown. Per germline, CDR1 KGHSY and CDR2 FQNENV. This CDR3 comprises 16 residues. V was pared by 0 bases and J by 3 bases, with 5 bases of the junction left unmatched. Via MiXCR, TCRdb re-called the RT-PCR reads, giving one row per CDR3 protein. The top ten clones hold under 15% of a sample with 450,000 to 600,000 distinct CDR3 sequences, approximately 7.7% of them seen once. The source of the sample is a study of response to subunit inactivated influenza vaccine. Findings and limits, study-wide: After each seasonal influenza vaccination, few new T cells are recruited, the authors suggested.

The receptor comes from a man aged 45 to 70 who received an inactivated influenza vaccine. The chain has TRBV16 and TRBJ1-1; 9 bases match TRBD1. Sequencing used PBMCs from blood, obtained around 25 months after vaccination. CDR3 sequence reads: CASSQSGTGTYTEAFF. DNA of the CDR3: TGTGCCAGCAGCCAATCGGGGACAGGGACGTACACTGAAGCTTTCTTT.